The 17 T cell receptor beta chains below all came from one sample that was sequenced in a study of response to subunit inactivated influenza vaccine. TCRdb re-derived calls from the RT-PCR reads in MiXCR, one entry per CDR3 protein. Among hundreds of thousands of distinct CDR3 sequences, around 14% were seen once, and the ten largest hold more than 9%. Sequencing used PBMCs from blood, obtained approximately 13 days after vaccination. These receptors were taken from a man aged 50-59 years who received an inactivated influenza vaccine.

This clonotype showed up just a few times. This chain joins TRBV14 and TRBJ1-1, with no clear D. Germline V gives CDR1 SGHDN, CDR2 FVKESK. Trimming left V 5 bases short and J 1 base short, with 17 bases between. The CDR3 contains 16 residues. The CDR3 region is CASSFGRKGRNTEAFF. CDR3 sequence (DNA): TGTGCCAGCAGCTTCGGACGAAAAGGTAGGAACACTGAAGCTTTCTTT. Full variable domain (missing parts from reference TRBV14 and TRBJ1-1): EAGVTQFPSHSVIEKGQTVTLRCDPISGHDNLYWYRRVMGKEIKFLLHFVKESKQDESGMPNNRFLAERTGGTYSTLKVQPAELEDSGVYFCASSFGRKGRNTEAFFGQGTRLTVV.

The V call is TRBV6-2 or TRBV6-3, the J call TRBJ2-1; D is unclear. With 2 bases removed from V and 6 bases from J, the gap between germline ends came to 14 bases. CDR1 is MNHEY and CDR2 is SVGEGT in the germline V gene. The CDR3 is made up of 15 amino acids. In DNA form, the CDR3 reads TGTGCCAGCAGTTACAGAAGGACGGACGGCAATGAGCAGTTCTTC. Its protein is CASSYRRTDGNEQFF.

The CDR3 is CSAWDYLISQYF. In nucleotides, the CDR3 is TGCAGTGCTTGGGACTACTTGATATCGCAGTATTTT. The chain joins TRBV20-1 to TRBJ2-3; 7 bases match TRBD2. Germline lookup yields CDR1 DFQATT and CDR2 SNEGSKA (reference sequence). V lost 5 bases, J lost 10 bases, and 9 bases stayed unmatched. CDR3 length: 12 amino acids.

This clonotype turned up a few times. The rearrangement links TRBV6-1 to TRBJ1-6; a weak D match, TRBD1 (5 bases). The V end was cut by 6 bases, the J end by 7 bases, with 7 bases between. Per the germline V gene, CDR1 is MNHNS and CDR2 is SASEGT. This CDR3 has 12 amino acids. CDR3 loop: CASRRGNSPLHF. CDR3 DNA: TGTGCCAGCAGAAGGGGAAATTCACCCCTCCACTTT.

A few counts support this clonotype. This chain links TRBV11-1 with TRBJ2-4; 8 nucleotides match TRBD1. This CDR3 is built from 21 residues. Germline CDR1 SGHAT, CDR2 FQDESV (reference sequence). V trimming: 5 bases; J trimming: 3 bases; junction bases outside the gene matches: 24. The CDR3 DNA reads TGTGCCAGCAGCAGAGGGGAGCCGGACAGGGTACTAGGGGGTGTCAAAAACATTCAGTACTTC. Translating it yields CASSRGEPDRVLGGVKNIQYF. The entire variable domain, with the rest obtained from reference TRBV11-1 and TRBJ2-4, is as follows: EAEVAQSPRYKITEKSQAVAFWCDPISGHATLYWYRQILGQGPELLVQFQDESVVDDSQLPKDRFSAERLKGVDSTLKIQPAELGDSAMYLCASSRGEPDRVLGGVKNIQYFGAGTRLSVL.

This chain joins TRBV3-1 and TRBJ2-5, with D possibly called TRBD1 or TRBD2 (5 bases each). V was pared by 0 bases and J by 5 bases, with 13 bases between. CDR1 and CDR2 from the germline V gene are LGHDT and YNNKEL (reference sequence). CDR3 size: 15 residues. CDR3 in amino acids: CASSQESKGDETQYF. CDR3 nucleotide sequence: TGTGCCAGCAGCCAAGAGTCAAAAGGGGACGAGACCCAGTACTTC.

The gene calls are TRBV6-2 or TRBV6-3 and TRBJ2-7, with TRBD2 as a possible D gene (6 bases). This CDR3 has 14 residues. Germline CDR1 MNHEY, CDR2 SVGEGT. Trimming took 5 bases from V and 4 from J, leaving 15 bases between them. The CDR3 DNA follows: TGTGCCAGCAGTCGCAGCCTAGCGCGATACGAGCAGTACTTC. Amino acid sequence: CASSRSLARYEQYF.

V usage is TRBV7-6 and J usage is TRBJ2-7; D is perhaps TRBD2 (5 bases). This CDR3 contains 15 residues. V dropped 11 bases and J dropped 1 base, with 21 bases sitting between them. Germline V gives CDR1 SGHVS, CDR2 FNYEAQ. The CDR3 DNA reads as TGTGCCGAGGCCAAACTAGTGGCGACATCCTACGAGCAGTACTTC. Protein product: CAEAKLVATSYEQYF.

This chain connects TRBV4-3 to TRBJ2-1; TRBD1 agrees at 8 bases. CDR1 is LGHNA, CDR2 YSLEER, per germline. This CDR3 contains 15 residues. V gave up 4 bases and J gave up 10 bases; unmatched junction bases: 12. The DNA of the CDR3 is TGCGCCAGCAGCCCACAAGAGACAGGGGCAACGGAGCAGTTCTTC. It encodes CASSPQETGATEQFF.

The chain uses TRBV6-1 and TRBJ2-1; 9 nucleotides line up with TRBD1. Germline lookup yields CDR1 MNHNS and CDR2 SASEGT. Trimming cost V 7 bases and J 2 bases; bases outside gene matches: 6. The CDR3 loop spans 15 amino acids. DNA for the CDR3: TGTGCCAGCAATACACAGGGGGCACCCTACAATGAGCAGTTCTTC. It encodes CASNTQGAPYNEQFF.

This clonotype was counted a few times. The rearrangement uses TRBV7-3 and TRBJ1-1; a possible D gene is TRBD1 (5 bases). V lost 5 bases, J lost 4 bases, and 14 bases lay in between. This CDR3 is built from 14 residues. Germline V gene data show CDR1 as SGHTA and CDR2 as FQGTGA. This CDR3 reads CASSPQGEGTEAFF. The CDR3 DNA reads as TGTGCCAGCAGCCCGCAGGGCGAGGGCACTGAAGCTTTCTTT.

Many counts were recorded for this clonotype. V is TRBV24-1 and J is TRBJ2-3; 8 nucleotides match TRBD1. The V segment lost 2 bases and the J segment 6 bases; nucleotides outside the gene matches: 6. Per germline, CDR1 KGHDR and CDR2 SFDVKD. This CDR3 spans 15 amino acids. CDR3 residues: CATSDSDRVSDTQYF. The CDR3 DNA sequence: TGTGCCACCAGTGATTCGGACAGGGTGTCCGATACGCAGTATTTT.

This clonotype was seen a few times. The chain links TRBV12-3 or TRBV12-4 to TRBJ2-4; D might be TRBD1 (6 bases). V was cut by 0 bases and J by 15 bases, with 15 bases left in between. CDR3 length equals 13 residues. This chain's CDR3 is CASSLAQDSQAYF. The CDR3 DNA reads as TGTGCCAGCAGTTTAGCGCAGGACAGTCAGGCGTACTTC.

The chain is built from TRBV2 and TRBJ1-2, with D unclear. CDR3 length equals 16 residues. Looked up from germline, CDR1 is SNHLY and CDR2 is FYNNEI. With 8 bases removed from V and 4 bases from J, the gap between germline ends came to 23 bases. As DNA, the CDR3 is TGTGCCAGCTTCCTTGGGTCCAGGTCCCCCCTCTATGGCTACACCTTC. Translated: CASFLGSRSPLYGYTF. Using reference TRBV2 and TRBJ1-2 for the parts outside the CDR3, the full variable domain is EPEVTQTPSHQVTQMGQEVILRCVPISNHLYFYWYRQILGQKVEFLVSFYNNEISEKSEIFDDQFSVERPDGSNFTLKIRSTKLEDSAMYFCASFLGSRSPLYGYTFGSGTRLTVV.

This clonotype came up many times. The chain links TRBV11-2 to TRBJ2-3; 12 bases fit TRBD2. The CDR3 is 14 residues long. V gave up 5 bases and J gave up 4 bases; unmatched junction bases: 1. Germline CDR1 reads SGHAT; CDR2 reads FQNNGV. The CDR3: CASSRTSGADTQYF. DNA for the CDR3: TGTGCCAGCAGCCGGACTAGCGGGGCAGATACGCAGTATTTT.

This clonotype was counted at least ten times. This chain links TRBV4-3 with TRBJ2-1; weak D call: TRBD2 (5 bases). Germline V gene data show CDR1 as LGHNA and CDR2 as YSLEER. The CDR3 contains 13 residues. Trimming removed 4 bases at V and 9 bases at J, with 13 bases between. The DNA of the CDR3 is TGCGCCAGCAGCCTCTACCCTGGGAGTGAGCAGTTCTTC. Translation: CASSLYPGSEQFF.

This clonotype was detected only a few times. The rearrangement links TRBV7-2 to TRBJ1-5; D is ambiguous. CDR3 length equals 14 residues. The germline V gene has CDR1 SGHTA and CDR2 FQGNSA. V was clipped by 1 base and J by 3 bases, with 7 bases between them. Here the CDR3 reads CASSLVGNNQPQHF. The CDR3 DNA reads TGTGCCAGCAGCTTAGTCGGGAACAATCAGCCCCAGCATTTT.